These 15 T cell receptor beta chains were sequenced from one sample in a study of shared clonotypes between healthy human individuals (TCRdb year 2020). Receptors were amplified or captured by the immunoSEQ multiplex PCR assay. In TCRdb, the immuneACCESS table is reduced to in-frame sequences with V and J assigned. These tables do not hold every clone; where another copy was compared, an unresolved V gene accounts for under half, and the others remain unexplained. The sample table holds hundreds of thousands of clones, of which approximately 96% were seen once. Of the sample, roughly 0.1% is held by the ten largest clones. For the CD8 naive samples, CD45RO-negative cells were positively selected for CCR7, yielding a CD45RA+CCR7+ population from which TemRA cells were excluded. Sequences were obtained from naive CD8+ T cells sorted from blood. The label giving this sample's cell subset or site can be read as: CD45RA+CCR7+. The source of these receptors is a woman aged 25 to 39 in good health.

The rearrangement links TRBV28 to TRBJ1-1, with TRBD1 matching over 7 bases. Per the germline V gene, CDR1 is MDHEN and CDR2 is SYDVKM. V gave up 4 bases and J gave up 4 bases; unmatched junction bases: 3. The CDR3 contains 13 residues. Here the CDR3 reads CASSSGGLTEAFF. In DNA, the CDR3 is TGTGCCAGCAGTTCAGGGGGACTCACTGAAGCTTTCTTT.

The chain combines TRBV7-8 with TRBJ2-7, with D possibly being TRBD1 (5 bases). Germline V gene lookup returns CDR1 SGHVS and CDR2 FQNEAQ. This CDR3 is built from 15 residues. The V gene lost 1 base and the J gene lost 7 bases, with 17 bases spanning the gap. The CDR3 nucleotides are TGTGCCAGCAGCTTAGAGGCGACAGCTCTGGGTGAGCAGTACTTC. Translated: CASSLEATALGEQYF.

V gene TRBV25-1 combines with J gene TRBJ2-3; 10 bases are a match to TRBD2. From germline, CDR1 is MGHDK and CDR2 SYGVNS. The V and J ends lost 1 base and 3 bases, in that order; junction bases with no gene match: 4. CDR3 length: 16 amino acids. The CDR3, as DNA: TGTGCCAGCAGTGAATTTGGGACTAGCGTTACAGATACGCAGTATTTT. This codes for CASSEFGTSVTDTQYF.

This chain uses TRBV19 with TRBJ1-1; 7 positions match TRBD1. Germline V gene sequence: CDR1 LNHDA, CDR2 SQIVND (reference sequence). J was trimmed by 0 bases and V by 5 bases; bases with no gene match: 9. The CDR3 is made up of 16 amino acids. CDR3 sequence: CASSPRDRGMNTEAFF. The CDR3 DNA follows: TGTGCCAGTAGTCCCCGGGACAGAGGGATGAACACTGAAGCTTTCTTT.

This chain links TRBV29-1 with TRBJ2-1, with 8 positions matching TRBD1. Germline V gene sequence: CDR1 SQVTM, CDR2 ANQGSEA. V lost 7 bases to trimming and J lost 7 bases; unmatched junction nucleotides: 15. The CDR3 is made up of 15 amino acids. CDR3 protein: CSAESPQGAPNEQFF. CDR3 coding DNA: TGCAGCGCCGAAAGCCCCCAGGGGGCCCCTAATGAGCAGTTCTTC.

CDR3 loop: CASSLDGGPSYNEQFF. CDR3 coding DNA: TGTGCCAGCAGCTTAGATGGCGGCCCTAGCTACAATGAGCAGTTCTTC. The chain uses TRBV13 and TRBJ2-1; D gene unclear. This CDR3 is 16 amino acids long. CDR1 is PRHDT and CDR2 is FYEKMQ in the germline V gene (reference sequence). V was clipped by 1 base and J by 3 bases, with 13 bases between them.

The chain recombines TRBV27 with TRBJ2-1, with 9 bases that match TRBD2. Looked up from germline, CDR1 is MNHEY and CDR2 is SMNVEV (reference sequence). V shed 2 bases, J shed 7 bases, and the junction held 3 bases outside the gene matches. There are 14 residues in the CDR3. CDR3 bases: TGTGCCAGCAGTTTACGGCTAGCGGGAAATGAGCAGTTCTTC. It encodes CASSLRLAGNEQFF.

This clone was seen more than once but under ten times. The chain uses TRBV13 and TRBJ1-2; 8 bases are shared with TRBD1. Unmatched junction bases numbered 6, after V lost 5 bases and J lost 1 base. Germline V gene data show CDR1 as PRHDT and CDR2 as FYEKMQ (reference sequence). This CDR3 is built from 15 residues. This CDR3 is CASSRQGLGNYGYTF. The CDR3 DNA reads TGTGCCAGCAGCCGACAGGGGCTGGGTAACTATGGCTACACCTTC.

In this sample, this clone turned up a few times. J is TRBJ1-1 and V is TRBV4-1, with D unresolved. The CDR3 runs 13 residues. The germline V gene encodes CDR1 MGHRA and CDR2 YSYEKL. V lost 1 base and J 5 bases, leaving 8 bases between the germline ends. The CDR3 DNA reads TGCGCCAGCAGCCAAGGTCCGAAGACTGAAGCTTTCTTT. Its translation: CASSQGPKTEAFF.

CDR3 residues: CASSSSGNGNQPQHF. The CDR3 bases are TGTGCCAGCAGCAGTTCCGGGAACGGAAATCAGCCCCAGCATTTT. The gene calls are TRBV13 and TRBJ1-5, with unresolved D. V lost 5 bases to trimming and J lost 4 bases, with 15 bases between them. The germline CDR1 and CDR2 sequences are PRHDT and FYEKMQ (reference sequence). The CDR3 loop spans 15 amino acids.

This chain links TRBV30 with TRBJ2-1; D ambiguous. This CDR3 has 11 amino acids. V lost 5 bases and J lost 6, with 8 bases in between. Germline V gives CDR1 GTSNPN, CDR2 SVGIG (reference sequence). The CDR3 loop reads CAWLLANEQFF. Written as DNA, the CDR3 is TGTGCCTGGTTATTGGCCAATGAGCAGTTCTTC. Using reference TRBV30 and TRBJ2-1 for the parts outside the CDR3, the full variable domain is SQTIHQWPATLVQPVGSPLSLECTVEGTSNPNLYWYRQAAGRGLQLLFYSVGIGQISSEVPQNLSASRPQDRQFILSSKKLLLSDSGFYLCAWLLANEQFFGPGTRLTVL.

The chain recombines TRBV27 with TRBJ2-3, with 10 bases that match TRBD1. The trim removed 4 bases at V and 0 bases at J, leaving 1 base unmatched. The CDR3 length is 15 residues. In germline, CDR1 is MNHEY, CDR2 SMNVEV (reference sequence). As DNA, the CDR3 is TGTGCCAGCAGTTCGGGACAGGGGAGCACAGATACGCAGTATTTT. As protein: CASSSGQGSTDTQYF.

The J gene is TRBJ1-2, the V gene TRBV6-5; 9 nucleotides align to TRBD1. The CDR3 runs 15 residues. In germline, CDR1 is MNHEY, CDR2 SVGAGI. The V segment lost 5 bases and the J segment 2 bases; nucleotides outside the gene matches: 6. CDR3 region: CASSPLDRGNYGYTF. CDR3 nucleotides: TGTGCCAGCAGTCCCCTGGACAGGGGAAACTATGGCTACACCTTC.

With respect to this clone: The same CDR3 is also encoded by other DNA sequences in this sample. V usage is TRBV27 and J usage is TRBJ2-2, with D possibly TRBD2 on 5 matching bases. The CDR3 runs to 15 residues. Trimming pared 2 bases from V and 2 bases from J, leaving 9 bases between. Per the germline V gene, CDR1 is MNHEY and CDR2 is SMNVEV (reference sequence). The CDR3 sequence: CASSLTGGNTGELFF. The CDR3 coding sequence is TGTGCCAGCAGTTTAACCGGAGGAAACACCGGGGAGCTGTTTTTT.

A single count supports this clone. One junction end disagrees with the germline gene, perhaps due to a read error. Other nucleotide sequences from this sample produce the same CDR3. The chain combines TRBV7-6 with TRBJ1-2; D might be TRBD1 (6 bases). The germline gives CDR1 SGHVS, CDR2 FNYEAQ. CDR3 size: 14 residues. CDR3 sequence: CASSLMTGRRGYTF. In DNA form, the CDR3 reads TGTGCCAGCAGCTTAATGACAGGTCGCCGCGGCTACACTTTC.